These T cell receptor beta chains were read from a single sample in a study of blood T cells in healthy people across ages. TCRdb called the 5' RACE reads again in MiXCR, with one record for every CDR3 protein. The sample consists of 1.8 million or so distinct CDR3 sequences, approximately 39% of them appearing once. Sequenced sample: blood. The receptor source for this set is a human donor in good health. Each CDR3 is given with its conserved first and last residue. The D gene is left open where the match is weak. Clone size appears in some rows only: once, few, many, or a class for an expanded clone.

CDR3 protein: CASRPPSLGTQYF; CDR3 DNA: TGTGCCAGCAGACCTCCTAGCCTTGGGACCCAGTACTTC; clone size: once; D gene: NA; V gene: TRBV6-2/TRBV6-3; J gene: TRBJ2-5
CDR3 protein: CAATSGGALAKNIQYF; CDR3 DNA: TGTGCCGCGACTAGCGGGGGGGCCTTGGCCAAAAACATTCAGTACTTC; clone size: few; D gene: TRBD2; V gene: TRBV6-6; J gene: TRBJ2-4
CDR3 protein: CAIQRGQATNEKLFF; CDR3 DNA: TGTGCCATCCAGAGAGGACAGGCAACTAATGAAAAACTGTTTTTT; clone size: few; D gene: TRBD1; V gene: TRBV10-3; J gene: TRBJ1-4
CDR3 protein: CATSIGLAGVPDTQYF; CDR3 DNA: TGTGCCACCAGCATAGGACTAGCGGGGGTTCCGGATACGCAGTATTTT; clone size: NA; D gene: TRBD2; V gene: TRBV15; J gene: TRBJ2-3
CDR3 protein: CATSETGTGGARDGYTF; CDR3 DNA: TGTGCCACCAGTGAGACCGGGACAGGGGGCGCAAGGGATGGCTACACCTTC; clone size: NA; D gene: TRBD1; V gene: TRBV24-1; J gene: TRBJ1-2
CDR3 protein: CASSPTPGNYEQYF; CDR3 DNA: TGTGCCAGCAGTCCAACCCCAGGGAATTACGAGCAGTACTTC; clone size: NA; D gene: NA; V gene: TRBV6-5; J gene: TRBJ2-7
CDR3 protein: CASSLAVAGDQETQYF; CDR3 DNA: TGTGCCAGCAGCCTCGCGGTGGCGGGGGACCAAGAGACCCAGTACTTC; clone size: few; D gene: TRBD2; V gene: TRBV13; J gene: TRBJ2-5
CDR3 protein: CASTGLEKLFF; CDR3 DNA: TGTGCCAGCACAGGGCTCGAAAAACTGTTTTTT; clone size: NA; D gene: NA; V gene: TRBV2; J gene: TRBJ1-4
CDR3 protein: CASSPTRGGLHGYTF; CDR3 DNA: TGTGCCAGCAGTCCCACTAGGGGGGGGTTACATGGCTACACCTTC; clone size: NA; D gene: NA; V gene: TRBV12-3/TRBV12-4; J gene: TRBJ1-2
CDR3 protein: CSVEAQTSYNEQFF; CDR3 DNA: TGCAGCGTTGAAGCACAGACCTCCTACAATGAGCAGTTCTTC; clone size: NA; D gene: NA; V gene: TRBV29-1; J gene: TRBJ2-1